These 21 T cell receptor beta chains were all obtained from the same sample, sequenced in a study of OX40 agonist ivuxolimab in advanced cancers. The library relied on the immunoSEQ multiplex PCR assay. The source is immuneACCESS, and TCRdb retained only in-frame sequences with V and J called. Part of the clones is not carried over; for the studies checked, unresolved V genes explain less than half of this, and the remainder is unexplained. For this sample there are roughly 46,000 clones; roughly 90% appear just once. Around 0.6% of the sample is held by the ten biggest clonotypes. Source: CD4+ or CD8+ T cells sorted from blood, taken in a trial of the OX40 agonist ivuxolimab. Receptor source: an adult with an advanced solid tumor such as melanoma, head and neck, liver or kidney cancer.

This chain uses TRBV10-2 with TRBJ2-7; 9 bases fit TRBD1. The V gene end was trimmed by 6 bases and the J gene end by 3 bases; junction bases not matched to a gene: 15. Germline V lookup: CDR1 WSHSY, CDR2 SAAADI. CDR3 size: 17 residues. CDR3 coding DNA: TGCGCCAGCAGGCCCCCCGCAACAGGGGGCCGGAACTACGAGCAGTACTTC. Amino acid sequence: CASRPPATGGRNYEQYF.

V usage is TRBV9 and J usage is TRBJ1-1; weak D call: TRBD1 (6 bases). Germline assignment: CDR1 SGDLS and CDR2 YYNGEE. The CDR3 extends over 13 amino acids. Trimming shortened V by 4 bases and J by 5 bases, and 12 bases separated the two germline ends. The CDR3 here is CASSPQGWTEAFF. In DNA, the CDR3 is TGTGCCAGCAGCCCACAGGGATGGACTGAAGCTTTCTTT.

The rearrangement joins TRBV5-4 to TRBJ2-7, with 7 bases aligning to TRBD1. The CDR3 totals 15 residues. Germline CDR1 is SGHNT and CDR2 is YYREEE (reference sequence). Losses at the gene ends were 0 bases for V and 3 bases for J; bases not matched to a gene: 6. The chain's CDR3 is CASSLGQGLDYEQYF. CDR3 DNA: TGTGCCAGCAGCTTGGGACAGGGCCTAGACTACGAGCAGTACTTC.

This chain uses TRBV28 with TRBJ1-1; 8 nucleotides align to TRBD1. The CDR3 loop spans 15 amino acids. Losses at the gene ends were 3 bases for V and 5 bases for J; bases not matched to a gene: 8. Germline-derived CDR1 and CDR2 are MDHEN and SYDVKM. CDR3 protein: CASSFFTRGQTEAFF. CDR3 coding DNA: TGTGCCAGCAGTTTTTTCACCAGGGGGCAAACTGAAGCTTTCTTT.

The V call is TRBV5-1, the J call TRBJ2-3; possible D gene TRBD1, 5 bases. Trimming left V 5 bases short and J 5 bases short, with 15 bases between. The germline V gene encodes CDR1 SGHRS and CDR2 YFSETQ. The CDR3 runs 14 residues. This CDR3 is CASSETALVDTQYF. The DNA of the CDR3 is TGCGCCAGCAGTGAGACAGCACTTGTAGATACGCAGTATTTT. The full variable domain, completed using reference TRBV5-1 and TRBJ2-3, is KAGVTQTPRYLIKTRGQQVTLSCSPISGHRSVSWYQQTPGQGLQFLFEYFSETQRNKGNFPGRFSGRQFSNSRSEMNVSTLELGDSALYLCASSETALVDTQYFGPGTRLTVL.

This chain uses TRBV28 with TRBJ2-1; TRBD1 is a possible D gene (5 bases). V was shortened by 7 bases and J by 10 bases, with 11 bases between the two germline ends. In germline, CDR1 is MDHEN, CDR2 SYDVKM. The CDR3 is 11 residues long. DNA of the CDR3: TGTGCCAGCAAAAAAAGGGGAGAGCAGTTCTTC. It specifies CASKKRGEQFF.

V is TRBV29-1 and J is TRBJ1-2; D is undetermined. V was pared by 5 bases and J by 0 bases, with 7 bases between. The CDR3 loop spans 12 amino acids. CDR1 SQVTM and CDR2 ANQGSEA come from the germline V gene. The CDR3 sequence: CSVQQSNYGYTF. The CDR3 DNA reads TGCAGCGTTCAACAGTCTAACTATGGCTACACCTTC. The full variable domain, its missing parts supplied by reference TRBV29-1 and TRBJ1-2, is SAVISQKPSRDICQRGTSLTIQCQVDSQVTMMFWYRQQPGQSLTLIATANQGSEATYESGFVIDKFPISRPNLTFSTLTVSNMSPEDSSIYLCSVQQSNYGYTFGSGTRLTVV.

The V gene is TRBV5-1, the J gene TRBJ2-7, with 9 positions matching TRBD1. The CDR3 consists of 14 residues. The junction had 2 bases not matched to a gene; V was cut back by 1 base and J by 3 bases. Germline-derived CDR1 and CDR2 are SGHRS and YFSETQ. The DNA of the CDR3 is TGCGCCAGCAGCTTGAAGGGACAGGGCTACGAGCAGTACTTC. It translates to CASSLKGQGYEQYF.

The V and J genes are TRBV7-8 and TRBJ1-1, with TRBD1 as a possible D gene (5 bases). The V end lost 4 bases, the J end lost 0 bases, and 18 bases lay between the germline ends. This CDR3 contains 17 residues. CDR1 and CDR2 from the germline V gene are SGHVS and FQNEAQ. The CDR3 spells CASSSIPTDKLNTEAFF. The CDR3 DNA sequence: TGTGCCAGCAGCTCTATACCAACGGACAAGCTGAACACTGAAGCTTTCTTT.

The chain has TRBV28 and TRBJ2-1; D is possibly TRBD2 (6 bases). V lost 5 bases to trimming and J lost 10 bases, with 18 bases between them. The CDR3 spans 14 residues. The germline V gene encodes CDR1 MDHEN and CDR2 SYDVKM. The DNA of the CDR3 is TGTGCCAGCAGTCCCGGGACTCCGTCTGGCGAGCAGTTCTTC. Its protein product is CASSPGTPSGEQFF.

This rearrangement joins TRBV2 to TRBJ2-7; D remains unclear. This CDR3 has 14 amino acids. Per germline, CDR1 SNHLY and CDR2 FYNNEI. Trimming took off 6 bases at V and 0 bases at J, with 12 bases between the two ends. The CDR3 DNA sequence: TGTGCCAGCAGGGGTCGGGCAAGCTCCTACGAGCAGTACTTC. This sequence encodes CASRGRASSYEQYF.

The rearrangement links TRBV18 to TRBJ1-5; no definite D call. Per germline, CDR1 KGHSH and CDR2 LQKENI. Between the trimmed V and J ends, which lost 2 bases and 2 bases, there was a span of 7 bases. The CDR3 is 14 amino acids. CDR3 in DNA: TGTGCCAGCTCACCAGAGACCGGCAATCAGCCCCAGCATTTT. Its protein is CASSPETGNQPQHF.

V gene TRBV6-5 combines with J gene TRBJ2-5, with D possibly matching TRBD2 (6 bases). CDR1 and CDR2 from the germline V gene are MNHEY and SVGAGI. V was cut by 2 bases and J by 5 bases, with 9 bases left in between. CDR3 length: 13 amino acids. CDR3 sequence reads: CASSYDSGETQYF. CDR3 bases: TGTGCCAGCAGTTACGACAGCGGGGAGACCCAGTACTTC.

The chain couples TRBV5-6 to TRBJ2-5, with 8 bases fitting TRBD1. The CDR3 extends over 13 amino acids. The ends lost 4 bases at V and 5 bases at J; junction bases unmatched: 4. Germline V gene lookup returns CDR1 SGHDT and CDR2 YYEEEE. In DNA form, the CDR3 reads TGTGCCAGCAGCACGACAGGGGTGGAGACCCAGTACTTC. Its protein product is CASSTTGVETQYF. The whole variable domain, remainder taken from reference TRBV5-6 and TRBJ2-5, is DAGVTQSPTHLIKTRGQQVTLRCSPKSGHDTVSWYQQALGQGPQFIFQYYEEEERQRGNFPDRFSGHQFPNYSSELNVNALLLGDSALYLCASSTTGVETQYFGPGTRLLVL.

V is TRBV6-6 and J is TRBJ1-1, with D perhaps matching TRBD1 (6 bases). This CDR3 region has 14 residues. The V and J ends lost 2 bases and 3 bases respectively, with 10 bases between them. CDR1 and CDR2 (germline): MNHNY, SVGAGI (reference sequence). The CDR3 coding sequence is TGTGCCAGCAGTTACGCCAGGGGTGACACTGAAGCTTTCTTT. Its protein product is CASSYARGDTEAFF.

The rearrangement links TRBV11-3 to TRBJ2-2, with D possibly being TRBD1 or TRBD2 (5 bases each). CDR1 is SGHNT, CDR2 YENEEA, per germline. V shed 2 bases and J shed 7 bases, with 11 bases lying between them. This CDR3 has 14 residues. The CDR3 nucleotides read TGTGCCAGCAGCTTATGGGGGAAGGTCGGGGAGCTGTTTTTT. Translation gives CASSLWGKVGELFF.

The chain carries TRBV5-1 and TRBJ2-7; 12 bases match TRBD1. Germline CDR1 and CDR2: SGHRS and YFSETQ. The CDR3 covers 16 residues. Trimming removed 8 bases from V and 5 bases from J; junction bases left unmatched: 14. CDR3 residues: CASRLRDRGRWDEQYF. CDR3 coding DNA: TGCGCCAGTCGGCTCCGGGACAGGGGGCGCTGGGACGAGCAGTACTTC.

DNA for the CDR3: TGCGCCAGCAGCTTATTACAGAGCTCGACCGGGGAGCTGTTTTTT. As protein: CASSLLQSSTGELFF. The chain recombines TRBV5-1 with TRBJ2-2; no clear D gene. Per germline, CDR1 SGHRS and CDR2 YFSETQ. Trimming pared 2 bases from V and 5 bases from J, leaving 13 bases between. The CDR3 has 15 amino acids.

This clone was seen a single time. The chain is built from TRBV28 and TRBJ1-5; D may be TRBD1 (5 bases). V lost 6 bases to trimming and J lost 6 bases, with 18 bases between them. Germline V gene lookup returns CDR1 MDHEN and CDR2 SYDVKM. CDR3 length: 15 amino acids. CDR3 in DNA: TGTGCCAGCAGGTCCGGCTCGGGGGGTCGTCAGCCCCAGCATTTT. Translating it yields CASRSGSGGRQPQHF.

The rearrangement uses TRBV30 and TRBJ2-5; 10 bases are a match to TRBD1. CDR1 is GTSNPN and CDR2 is SVGIG in the germline V gene (reference sequence). J lost 5 bases, V lost 3 bases, and 9 bases had no gene match. The CDR3 is made up of 15 amino acids. The CDR3 loop reads CAWSHPGQGIETQYF. The CDR3 DNA reads TGTGCCTGGAGCCACCCGGGACAGGGGATCGAGACCCAGTACTTC.

The chain uses TRBV2 and TRBJ1-2, with a tentative D call TRBD1 (6 bases). The germline V and J ends were trimmed by 5 bases and 5 bases, with 18 bases remaining between them. This CDR3 is built from 15 residues. Germline V lookup: CDR1 SNHLY, CDR2 FYNNEI. For the CDR3, the DNA is TGTGCCAGCAGTTTGACAGGCGCCGGTAATTATGGCTACACCTTC. This encodes CASSLTGAGNYGYTF.